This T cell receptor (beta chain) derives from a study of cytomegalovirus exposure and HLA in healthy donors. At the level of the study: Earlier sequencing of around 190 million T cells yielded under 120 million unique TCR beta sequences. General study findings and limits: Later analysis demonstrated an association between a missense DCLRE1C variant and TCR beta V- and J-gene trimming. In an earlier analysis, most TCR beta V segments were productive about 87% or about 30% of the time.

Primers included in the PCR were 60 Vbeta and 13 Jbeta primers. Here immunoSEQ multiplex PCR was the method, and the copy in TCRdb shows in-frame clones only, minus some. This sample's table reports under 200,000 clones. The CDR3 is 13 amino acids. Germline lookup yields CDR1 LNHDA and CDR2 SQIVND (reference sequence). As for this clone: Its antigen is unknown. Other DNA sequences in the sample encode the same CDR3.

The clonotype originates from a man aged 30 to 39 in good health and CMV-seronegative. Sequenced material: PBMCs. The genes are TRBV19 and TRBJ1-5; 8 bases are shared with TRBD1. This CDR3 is CATRTGSNQPQHF. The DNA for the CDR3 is TGTGCTACCAGGACAGGGAGCAATCAGCCCCAGCATTTT.